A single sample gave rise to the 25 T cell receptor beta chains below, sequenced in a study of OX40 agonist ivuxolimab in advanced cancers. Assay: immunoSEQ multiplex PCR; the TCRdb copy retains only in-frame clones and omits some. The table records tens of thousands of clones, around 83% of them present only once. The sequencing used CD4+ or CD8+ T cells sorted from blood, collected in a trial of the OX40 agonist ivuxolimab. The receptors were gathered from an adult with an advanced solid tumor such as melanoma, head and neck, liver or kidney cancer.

Here the CDR3 reads CAWSGETTRSYEQYF. In DNA, the CDR3 is TGTGCCTGGAGTGGTGAGACTACCCGCTCCTACGAGCAGTACTTC. The chain uses TRBV30 and TRBJ2-7; D may be TRBD2 (5 bases). The CDR3 runs to 15 residues. Trimming shortened V by 1 base and J by 0 bases, and 13 bases separated the two germline ends. Looked up from germline, CDR1 is GTSNPN and CDR2 is SVGIG (reference sequence).

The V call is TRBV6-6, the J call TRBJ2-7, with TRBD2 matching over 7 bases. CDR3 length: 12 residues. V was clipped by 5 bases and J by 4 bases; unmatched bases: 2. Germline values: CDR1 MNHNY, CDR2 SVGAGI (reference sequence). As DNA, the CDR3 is TGTGCCAGCAGTCAAGCGGGGTACGAGCAGTACTTC. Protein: CASSQAGYEQYF.

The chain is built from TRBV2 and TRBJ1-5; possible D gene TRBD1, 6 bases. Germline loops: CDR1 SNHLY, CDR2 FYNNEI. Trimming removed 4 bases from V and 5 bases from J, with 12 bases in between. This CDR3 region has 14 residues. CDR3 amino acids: CASSAGGGYQPQHF. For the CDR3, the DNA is TGTGCCAGCAGTGCTGGGGGCGGTTATCAGCCCCAGCATTTT.

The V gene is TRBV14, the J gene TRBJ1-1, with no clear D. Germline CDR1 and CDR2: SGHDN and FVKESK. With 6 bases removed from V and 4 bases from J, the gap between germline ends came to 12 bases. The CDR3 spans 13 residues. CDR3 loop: CASSLQRSTEAFF. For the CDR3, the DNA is TGTGCCAGCAGTTTACAGAGGAGCACTGAAGCTTTCTTT.

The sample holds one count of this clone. The CDR3 spells CASSPLLAGAADTQYF. The CDR3 DNA is TGTGCCAGCTCACCTCTCCTAGCGGGAGCTGCAGATACGCAGTATTTT. V gene TRBV18 combines with J gene TRBJ2-3; 10 nucleotides line up with TRBD2. The CDR3 is 16 residues long. Trimming at V came to 3 bases and at J to 4 bases, leaving 7 bases not matched to a gene. Germline values: CDR1 KGHSH, CDR2 LQKENI. Full variable domain (rest looked up from reference TRBV18 and TRBJ2-3): NAGVMQNPRHLVRRRGQEARLRCSPMKGHSHVYWYRQLPEEGLKFMVYLQKENIIDESGMPKERFSAEFPKEGPSILRIQQVVRGDSAAYFCASSPLLAGAADTQYFGPGTRLTVL.

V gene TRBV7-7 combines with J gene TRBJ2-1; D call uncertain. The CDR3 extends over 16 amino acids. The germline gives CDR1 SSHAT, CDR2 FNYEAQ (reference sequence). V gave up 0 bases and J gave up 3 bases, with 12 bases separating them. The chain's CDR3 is CASSLANRGGYNEQFF. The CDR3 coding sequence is TGTGCCAGCAGCTTAGCCAACAGAGGTGGCTACAATGAGCAGTTCTTC. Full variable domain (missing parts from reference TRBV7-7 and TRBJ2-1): GAGVSQSPRYKVTKRGQDVTLRCDPISSHATLYWYQQALGQGPEFLTYFNYEAQPDKSGLPSDRFSAERPEGSISTLTIQRTEQRDSAMYRCASSLANRGGYNEQFFGPGTRLTVL.

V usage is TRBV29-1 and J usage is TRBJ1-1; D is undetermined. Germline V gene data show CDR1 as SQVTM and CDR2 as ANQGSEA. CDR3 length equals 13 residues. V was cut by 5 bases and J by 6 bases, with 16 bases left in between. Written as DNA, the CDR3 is TGCAGCGTTAACCGGGCTACGGGAGCTGAAGCTTTCTTT. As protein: CSVNRATGAEAFF.

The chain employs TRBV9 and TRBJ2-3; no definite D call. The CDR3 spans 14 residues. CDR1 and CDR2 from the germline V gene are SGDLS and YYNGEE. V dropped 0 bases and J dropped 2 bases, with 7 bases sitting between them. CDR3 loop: CASSVGHPTDTQYF. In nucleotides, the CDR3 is TGTGCCAGCAGCGTAGGTCATCCCACAGATACGCAGTATTTT.

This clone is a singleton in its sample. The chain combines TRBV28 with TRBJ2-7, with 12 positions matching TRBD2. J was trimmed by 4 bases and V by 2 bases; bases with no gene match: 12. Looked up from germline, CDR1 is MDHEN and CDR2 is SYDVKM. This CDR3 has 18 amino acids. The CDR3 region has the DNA TGTGCCAGCAGTTTACACGGACTAGCGGGATCTGCCCTTTACGAGCAGTACTTC. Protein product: CASSLHGLAGSALYEQYF.

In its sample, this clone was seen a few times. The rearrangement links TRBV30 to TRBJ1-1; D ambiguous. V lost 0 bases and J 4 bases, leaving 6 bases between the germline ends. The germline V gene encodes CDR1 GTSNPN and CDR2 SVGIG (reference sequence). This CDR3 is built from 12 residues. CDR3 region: CAWSVGLTEAFF. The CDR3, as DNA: TGTGCCTGGAGTGTAGGACTCACTGAAGCTTTCTTT.

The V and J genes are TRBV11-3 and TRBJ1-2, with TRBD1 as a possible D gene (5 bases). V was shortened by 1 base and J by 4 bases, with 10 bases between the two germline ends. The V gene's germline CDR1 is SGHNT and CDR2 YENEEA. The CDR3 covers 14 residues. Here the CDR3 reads CASSLATGRYGYTF. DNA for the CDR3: TGTGCCAGCAGCTTAGCTACAGGACGCTATGGCTACACCTTC.

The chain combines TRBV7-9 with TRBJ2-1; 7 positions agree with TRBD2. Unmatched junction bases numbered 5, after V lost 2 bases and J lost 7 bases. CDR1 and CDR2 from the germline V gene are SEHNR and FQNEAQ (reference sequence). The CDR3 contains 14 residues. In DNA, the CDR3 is TGTGCCAGCAGCTTAACTAGCGCATTGAATGAGCAGTTCTTC. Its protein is CASSLTSALNEQFF.

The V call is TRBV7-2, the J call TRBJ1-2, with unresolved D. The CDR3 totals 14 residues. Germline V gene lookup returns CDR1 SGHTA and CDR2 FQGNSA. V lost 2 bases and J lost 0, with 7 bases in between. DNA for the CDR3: TGTGCCAGCAGCTTACGTGTCGCTAACTATGGCTACACCTTC. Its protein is CASSLRVANYGYTF.

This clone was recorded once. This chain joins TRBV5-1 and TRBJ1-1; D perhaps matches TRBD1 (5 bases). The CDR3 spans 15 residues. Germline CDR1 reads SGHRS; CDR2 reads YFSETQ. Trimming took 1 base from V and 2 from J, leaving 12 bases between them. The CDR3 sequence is CASSLLQGGNTEAFF. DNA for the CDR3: TGCGCCAGCAGCTTGCTGCAGGGAGGAAACACTGAAGCTTTCTTT.

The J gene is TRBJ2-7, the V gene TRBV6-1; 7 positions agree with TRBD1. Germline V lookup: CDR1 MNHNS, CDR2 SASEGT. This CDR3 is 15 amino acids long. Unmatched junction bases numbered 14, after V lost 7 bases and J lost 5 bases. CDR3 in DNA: TGTGCCAGCAATGGACAGGTTCCTGTTTTTGACGAGCAGTACTTC. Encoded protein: CASNGQVPVFDEQYF.

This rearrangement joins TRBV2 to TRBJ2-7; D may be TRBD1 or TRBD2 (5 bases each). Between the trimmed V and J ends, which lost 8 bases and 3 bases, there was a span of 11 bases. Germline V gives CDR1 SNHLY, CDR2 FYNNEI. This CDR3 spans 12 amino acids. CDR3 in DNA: TGTGCCAGCTCGGGACCGAGCTACGAGCAGTACTTC. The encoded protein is CASSGPSYEQYF.

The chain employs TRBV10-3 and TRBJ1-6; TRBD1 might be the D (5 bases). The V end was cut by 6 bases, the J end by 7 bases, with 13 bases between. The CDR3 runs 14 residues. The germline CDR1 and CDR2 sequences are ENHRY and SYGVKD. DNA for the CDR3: TGTGCCATCAGAGCCGGGACGGTCAATTCACCCCTCCACTTT. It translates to CAIRAGTVNSPLHF.

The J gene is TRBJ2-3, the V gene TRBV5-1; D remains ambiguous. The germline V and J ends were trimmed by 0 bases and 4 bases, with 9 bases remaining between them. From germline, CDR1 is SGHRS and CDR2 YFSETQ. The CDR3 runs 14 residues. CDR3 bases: TGCGCCAGCAGCTTGGGAGGTGGGGCAGATACGCAGTATTTT. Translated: CASSLGGGADTQYF. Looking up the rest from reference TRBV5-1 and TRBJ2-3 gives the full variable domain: KAGVTQTPRYLIKTRGQQVTLSCSPISGHRSVSWYQQTPGQGLQFLFEYFSETQRNKGNFPGRFSGRQFSNSRSEMNVSTLELGDSALYLCASSLGGGADTQYFGPGTRLTVL.

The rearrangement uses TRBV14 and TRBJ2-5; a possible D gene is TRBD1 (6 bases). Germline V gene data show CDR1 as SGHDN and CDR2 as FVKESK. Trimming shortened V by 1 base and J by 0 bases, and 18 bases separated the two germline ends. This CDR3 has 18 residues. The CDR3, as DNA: TGTGCCAGCAGCCAAGGGCCCCTCCAGGGGTTGTACCAAGAGACCCAGTACTTC. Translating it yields CASSQGPLQGLYQETQYF.

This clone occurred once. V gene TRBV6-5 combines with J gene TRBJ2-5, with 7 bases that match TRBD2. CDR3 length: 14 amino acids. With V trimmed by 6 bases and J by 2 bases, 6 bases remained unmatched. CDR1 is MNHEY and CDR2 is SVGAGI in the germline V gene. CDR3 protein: CASRPAGRQETQYF. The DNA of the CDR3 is TGTGCCAGCAGGCCAGCGGGACGGCAAGAGACCCAGTACTTC.

The CDR3 DNA follows: TGTGCCAGCAGCTTAGGGAGCGGGGGAGGGGGCACTGAAGCTTTCTTT. Protein product: CASSLGSGGGGTEAFF. The chain combines TRBV7-9 with TRBJ1-1; D perhaps matches TRBD1 (6 bases). The V and J ends lost 1 base and 4 bases respectively, with 16 bases between them. CDR1 SEHNR and CDR2 FQNEAQ come from the germline V gene (reference sequence). The CDR3 totals 16 residues.

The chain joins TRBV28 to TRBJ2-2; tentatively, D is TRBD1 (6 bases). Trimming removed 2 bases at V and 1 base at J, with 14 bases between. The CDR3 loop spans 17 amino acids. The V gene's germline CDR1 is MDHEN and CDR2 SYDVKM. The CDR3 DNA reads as TGTGCCAGCAGTTTAACAGTCGGCAGGGGGAACACCGGGGAGCTGTTTTTT. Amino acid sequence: CASSLTVGRGNTGELFF.

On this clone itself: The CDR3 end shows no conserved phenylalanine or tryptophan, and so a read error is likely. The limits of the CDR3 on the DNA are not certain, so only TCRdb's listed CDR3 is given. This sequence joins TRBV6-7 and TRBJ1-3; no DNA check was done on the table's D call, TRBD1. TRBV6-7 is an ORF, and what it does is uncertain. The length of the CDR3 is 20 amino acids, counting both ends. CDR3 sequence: CASIGRRFVQSCNIVGTGWG.

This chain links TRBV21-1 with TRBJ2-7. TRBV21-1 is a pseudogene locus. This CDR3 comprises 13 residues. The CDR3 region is CASSKEKDYEQYF. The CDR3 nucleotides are TGTGCCAGCAGCAAAGAAAAGGACTACGAGCAGTACTTC.

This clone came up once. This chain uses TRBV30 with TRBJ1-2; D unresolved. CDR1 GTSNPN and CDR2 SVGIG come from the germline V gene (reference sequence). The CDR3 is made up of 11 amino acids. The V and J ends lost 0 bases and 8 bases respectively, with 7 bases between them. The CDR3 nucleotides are TGTGCCTGGAGTGTGACCCGGGGCTACACCTTC. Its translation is CAWSVTRGYTF.